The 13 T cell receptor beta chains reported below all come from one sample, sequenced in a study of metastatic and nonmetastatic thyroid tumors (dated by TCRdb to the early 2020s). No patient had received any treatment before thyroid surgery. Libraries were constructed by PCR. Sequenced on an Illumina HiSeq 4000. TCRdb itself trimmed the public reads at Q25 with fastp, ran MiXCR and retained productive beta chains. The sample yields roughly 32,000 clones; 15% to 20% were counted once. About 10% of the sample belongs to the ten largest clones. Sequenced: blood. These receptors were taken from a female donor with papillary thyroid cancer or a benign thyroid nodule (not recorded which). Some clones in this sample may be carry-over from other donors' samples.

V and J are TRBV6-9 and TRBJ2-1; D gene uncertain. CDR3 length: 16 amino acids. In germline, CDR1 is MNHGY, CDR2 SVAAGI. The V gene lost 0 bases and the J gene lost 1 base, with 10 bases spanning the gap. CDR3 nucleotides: TGTGCCAGCAGTTATTCCGGACGTCCTTCCTACAATGAGCAGTTCTTC. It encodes CASSYSGRPSYNEQFF.

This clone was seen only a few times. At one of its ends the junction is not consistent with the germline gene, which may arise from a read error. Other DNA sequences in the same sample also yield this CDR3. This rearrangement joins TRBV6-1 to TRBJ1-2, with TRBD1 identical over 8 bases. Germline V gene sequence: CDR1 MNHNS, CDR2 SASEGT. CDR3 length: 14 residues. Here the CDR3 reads CASRPGQGTVRDTF. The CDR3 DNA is TGCGCCAGCAGACCTGGACAGGGAACGGTCCGGGACACCTTC.

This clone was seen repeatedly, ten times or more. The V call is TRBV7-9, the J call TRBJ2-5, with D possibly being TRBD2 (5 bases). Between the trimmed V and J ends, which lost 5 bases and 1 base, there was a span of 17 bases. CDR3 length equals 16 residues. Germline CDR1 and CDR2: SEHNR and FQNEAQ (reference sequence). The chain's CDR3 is CASSTTRIRRQETQYF. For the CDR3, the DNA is TGTGCCAGCAGCACTACTAGAATAAGACGCCAAGAGACCCAGTACTTC.

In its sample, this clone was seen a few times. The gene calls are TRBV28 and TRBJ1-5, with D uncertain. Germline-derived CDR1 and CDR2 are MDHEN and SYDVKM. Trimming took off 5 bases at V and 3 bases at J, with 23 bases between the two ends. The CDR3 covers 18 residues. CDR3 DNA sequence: TGTGCCAGCAGTCAAGTCGTGACGGCCGAGTTTTACAATCAGCCCCAGCATTTT. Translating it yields CASSQVVTAEFYNQPQHF.

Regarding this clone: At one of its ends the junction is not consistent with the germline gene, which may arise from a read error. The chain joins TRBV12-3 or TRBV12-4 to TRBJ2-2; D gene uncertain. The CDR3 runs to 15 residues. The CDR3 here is CANSLVGSRTGELFF. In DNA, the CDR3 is TGTGCCAACAGTTTGGTTGGGTCCCGCACCGGGGAGCTGTTTTTT.

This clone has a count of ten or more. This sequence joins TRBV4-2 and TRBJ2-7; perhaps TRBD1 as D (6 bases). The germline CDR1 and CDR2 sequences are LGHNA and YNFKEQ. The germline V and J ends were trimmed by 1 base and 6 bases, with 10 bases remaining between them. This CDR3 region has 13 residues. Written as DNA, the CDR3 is TGTGCCAGCAGCCAAGGGCGAGGGGGCGAGCAGTACTTC. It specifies CASSQGRGGEQYF.

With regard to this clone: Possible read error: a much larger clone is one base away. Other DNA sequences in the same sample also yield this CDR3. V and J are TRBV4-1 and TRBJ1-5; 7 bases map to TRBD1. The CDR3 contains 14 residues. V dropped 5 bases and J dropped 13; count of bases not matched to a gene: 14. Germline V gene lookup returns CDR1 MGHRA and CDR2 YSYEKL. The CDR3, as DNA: TGCGCCAGCAGCGGAACAGGGGAGTGGCGGCCTCAGCATTTT. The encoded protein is CASSGTGEWRPQHF.

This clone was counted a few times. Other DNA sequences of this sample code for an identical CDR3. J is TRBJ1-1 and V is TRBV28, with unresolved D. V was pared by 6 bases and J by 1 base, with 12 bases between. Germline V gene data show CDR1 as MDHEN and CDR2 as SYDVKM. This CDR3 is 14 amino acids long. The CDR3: CASRGDTRNTEAFF. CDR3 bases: TGTGCCAGCAGAGGAGACACACGGAACACTGAAGCTTTCTTT.

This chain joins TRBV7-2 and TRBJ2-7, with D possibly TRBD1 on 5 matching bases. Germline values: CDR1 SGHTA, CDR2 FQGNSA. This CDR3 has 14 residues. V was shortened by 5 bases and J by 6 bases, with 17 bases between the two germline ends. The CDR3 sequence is CASSQNNAGLEQYF. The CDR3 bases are TGTGCCAGCAGCCAAAACAATGCAGGGCTCGAGCAGTACTTC.

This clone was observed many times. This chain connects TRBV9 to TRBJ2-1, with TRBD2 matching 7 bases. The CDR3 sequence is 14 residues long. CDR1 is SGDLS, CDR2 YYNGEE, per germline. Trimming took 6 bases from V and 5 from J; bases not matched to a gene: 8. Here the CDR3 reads CASNGGTLNNEQFF. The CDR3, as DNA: TGTGCCAGCAACGGGGGGACGCTAAACAATGAGCAGTTCTTC. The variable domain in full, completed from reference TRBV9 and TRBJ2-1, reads DSGVTQTPKHLITATGQRVTLRCSPRSGDLSVYWYQQSLDQGLQFLIQYYNGEERAKGNILERFSAQQFPDLHSELNLSSLELGDSALYFCASNGGTLNNEQFFGPGTRLTVL.

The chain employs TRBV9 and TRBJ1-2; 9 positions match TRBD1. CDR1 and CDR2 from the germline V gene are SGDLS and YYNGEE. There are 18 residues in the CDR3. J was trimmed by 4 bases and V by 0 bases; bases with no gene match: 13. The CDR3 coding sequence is TGTGCCAGCAGCGTAGCCCTCGGGACAGGGAGTCTATCCTATGGCTACACCTTC. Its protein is CASSVALGTGSLSYGYTF.

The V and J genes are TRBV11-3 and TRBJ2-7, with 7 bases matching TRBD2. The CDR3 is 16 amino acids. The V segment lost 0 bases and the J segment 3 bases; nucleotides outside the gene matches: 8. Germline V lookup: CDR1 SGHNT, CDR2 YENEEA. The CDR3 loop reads CASSLERGGGFYEQYF. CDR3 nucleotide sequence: TGTGCCAGCAGCTTAGAACGCGGGGGAGGGTTCTACGAGCAGTACTTC.

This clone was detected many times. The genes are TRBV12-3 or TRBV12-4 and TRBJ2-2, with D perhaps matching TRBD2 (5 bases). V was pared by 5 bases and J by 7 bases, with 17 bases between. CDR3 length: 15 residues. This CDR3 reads CASSQLAHEGGELFF. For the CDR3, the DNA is TGTGCCAGCAGTCAGTTGGCGCACGAGGGCGGGGAGCTGTTTTTT.